These 23 T cell receptor beta chains originate from one sample sequenced in a study of T cell repertoires in cytomegalovirus infection. One entry per CDR3 protein, called by TCRdb with MiXCR from the reads. Among around 430,000 distinct CDR3 sequences, roughly 43% were seen once, and the ten largest hold around 45%. Antigens of these TCRs are unknown. The sequenced sample was cultured PBMCs, obtained from culture after CMV antigen stimulation. These receptors were taken from a human donor in good health (CMV status not recorded). Some clones in this sample may be carry-over from other donors' samples.

V and J are TRBV12-3 or TRBV12-4 and TRBJ1-5, with a weak D call TRBD1 (5 bases). The CDR3 is 17 residues long. V was trimmed by 3 bases and J by 4 bases, leaving 19 bases between them. Here the CDR3 reads CASSFRTGYGGNQPQHF. For the CDR3, the DNA is TGTGCCAGCAGTTTCAGGACCGGGTATGGGGGAAATCAGCCCCAGCATTTT.

J is TRBJ2-1 and V is TRBV6-6; maybe TRBD1 (5 bases). Germline CDR1 and CDR2: MNHNY and SVGAGI (reference sequence). The CDR3 is made up of 14 amino acids. Trimming pared 6 bases from V and 4 bases from J, leaving 13 bases between. CDR3 region: CASRPVRDYNEQFF. In nucleotides, the CDR3 is TGTGCCAGCAGGCCCGTCAGGGATTACAATGAGCAGTTCTTC.

The chain joins TRBV20-1 to TRBJ1-4; TRBD1 matches 7 bases. Germline V gene lookup returns CDR1 DFQATT and CDR2 SNEGSKA (reference sequence). V trimming: 6 bases; J trimming: 7 bases; junction bases outside the gene matches: 8. There are 13 residues in the CDR3. Written as DNA, the CDR3 is TGCAGTGCGGAACAGGGGTACGGTGAAAAACTGTTTTTT. Translation gives CSAEQGYGEKLFF.

The chain recombines TRBV12-3 or TRBV12-4 with TRBJ1-1; a weak D match, TRBD1 (6 bases). Trimming stripped 7 bases from V and 1 base from J, with 13 bases between. This CDR3 contains 14 residues. This CDR3 reads CASMAGHSNTEAFF. The DNA of the CDR3 is TGTGCCAGCATGGCGGGACATTCGAACACTGAAGCTTTCTTT.

The sample holds many counts of this clonotype. The rearrangement joins TRBV7-2 to TRBJ2-7; 9 bases match TRBD2. The V and J ends lost 2 bases and 2 bases, in that order; junction bases with no gene match: 16. CDR3 length: 19 amino acids. Germline lookup yields CDR1 SGHTA and CDR2 FQGNSA. The CDR3 coding sequence is TGTGCCAGCAGCTTACGGTCCTTTTGGAGCGGGAGGTTAACCTACGAGCAGTACTTC. Its translation is CASSLRSFWSGRLTYEQYF.

The chain combines TRBV4-1 with TRBJ2-1, with 13 bases matching TRBD2. Germline assignment: CDR1 MGHRA and CDR2 YSYEKL. V was clipped by 4 bases and J by 7 bases; unmatched bases: 16. The CDR3 runs 19 residues. CDR3 amino acids: CASSLPTKTRLAGGNEQFF. Written as DNA, the CDR3 is TGCGCCAGCAGCCTACCGACGAAGACGAGACTAGCGGGGGGTAATGAGCAGTTCTTC.

This clonotype was observed a handful of times. The CDR3 region has the DNA TGTGCCAGCAGCTTCCAGGTTGCGATCGATGAAAAACTGTTTTTT. Encoded protein: CASSFQVAIDEKLFF. The rearrangement uses TRBV7-2 and TRBJ1-4; no clear D. This CDR3 is 15 amino acids long. Germline V gives CDR1 SGHTA, CDR2 FQGNSA. Trimming pared 3 bases from V and 6 bases from J, leaving 14 bases between.

This chain links TRBV6-1 with TRBJ2-3, with 8 positions matching TRBD2. Germline CDR1 is MNHNS and CDR2 is SASEGT. The junction had 9 bases not matched to a gene; V was cut back by 6 bases and J by 4 bases. There are 15 residues in the CDR3. Here the CDR3 reads CASRAGGAGADTQYF. CDR3 coding DNA: TGTGCCAGCAGAGCCGGGGGGGCGGGGGCAGATACGCAGTATTTT.

The chain carries TRBV2 and TRBJ2-3, with D maybe TRBD2 (5 bases). Per the germline V gene, CDR1 is SNHLY and CDR2 is FYNNEI. V was pared by 4 bases and J by 0 bases, with 11 bases between. The CDR3 sequence is 15 residues long. CDR3 region: CASSVEGPSTDTQYF. The CDR3 coding sequence is TGTGCCAGCAGTGTAGAGGGCCCCAGCACAGATACGCAGTATTTT.

This clonotype has at least ten counts. J is TRBJ2-7 and V is TRBV7-2; D is unresolved. The V end lost 5 bases, the J end lost 5 bases, and 7 bases lay between the germline ends. This CDR3 spans 11 amino acids. The V gene's germline CDR1 is SGHTA and CDR2 FQGNSA. CDR3 residues: CASSTFHEQYF. The CDR3, as DNA: TGTGCCAGCAGCACCTTTCACGAGCAGTACTTC.

This chain uses TRBV25-1 with TRBJ2-5; 9 nucleotides line up with TRBD1. CDR1 MGHDK and CDR2 SYGVNS come from the germline V gene. The CDR3 has 11 amino acids. The junction had 2 bases not matched to a gene; V was cut back by 10 bases and J by 5 bases. CDR3 sequence (DNA): TGTGCCAACAGGGGGCGGGAGACCCAGTACTTC. Protein sequence: CANRGRETQYF.

In its sample, this clonotype was seen a few times. The chain joins TRBV10-3 to TRBJ2-1; 14 bases line up with TRBD2. Germline V gene data show CDR1 as ENHRY and CDR2 as SYGVKD. V trimming: 5 bases; J trimming: 7 bases; junction bases outside the gene matches: 16. The CDR3 is 19 amino acids. The DNA of the CDR3 is TGTGCCATCAGTCCTAGGACTAGCGGGGGGCCACGCCAACGGAATGAGCAGTTCTTC. This encodes CAISPRTSGGPRQRNEQFF.

The chain links TRBV7-2 to TRBJ1-1, with D perhaps matching TRBD1 (6 bases). The CDR3 is 16 amino acids. The germline gives CDR1 SGHTA, CDR2 FQGNSA. V gave up 2 bases and J gave up 1 base, with 14 bases separating them. In nucleotides, the CDR3 is TGTGCCAGCAGCTTATCCGGGACAAGGGGGAACACTGAAGCTTTCTTT. As protein: CASSLSGTRGNTEAFF.

In this sample, this clonotype turned up a few times. The genes are TRBV24-1 and TRBJ2-4; D perhaps matches TRBD1 (6 bases). Germline CDR1 reads KGHDR; CDR2 reads SFDVKD. V was pared by 6 bases and J by 0 bases, with 17 bases between. The CDR3 extends over 17 amino acids. In DNA, the CDR3 is TGTGCCACCAGTTCGAGGGGGTACGAGATAGCCAAAAACATTCAGTACTTC. It is translated as CATSSRGYEIAKNIQYF.

V is TRBV12-3 or TRBV12-4 and J is TRBJ2-5, with D possibly called TRBD1 or TRBD2 (5 bases each). Deletions cut 4 bases from V and 0 bases from J, with 9 bases between. This CDR3 is 14 amino acids long. The CDR3 protein is CASSSRDHQETQYF. The CDR3 DNA follows: TGTGCCAGCAGTTCACGGGACCACCAAGAGACCCAGTACTTC.

This clonotype was counted a few times. The J gene is TRBJ1-5, the V gene TRBV4-1; TRBD1 matches at 7 bases. Germline-derived CDR1 and CDR2 are MGHRA and YSYEKL. J lost 2 bases, V lost 1 base, and 5 bases had no gene match. This CDR3 contains 16 residues. The CDR3 region is CASSQGPGQGNQPQHF. As DNA, the CDR3 is TGCGCCAGCAGCCAAGGCCCCGGACAGGGCAATCAGCCCCAGCATTTT.

This clonotype was seen more than once but under ten times. The rearrangement uses TRBV7-8 and TRBJ1-4, with 7 bases identical to TRBD1. V shed 5 bases, J shed 0 bases, and the junction held 15 bases outside the gene matches. This CDR3 has 19 amino acids. Germline V lookup: CDR1 SGHVS, CDR2 FQNEAQ. CDR3 bases: TGTGCCAGCAGCGAAAATTACCGGGACAGCTATGCAACTAATGAAAAACTGTTTTTT. Translating it yields CASSENYRDSYATNEKLFF. Full variable domain (rest looked up from reference TRBV7-8 and TRBJ1-4): GAGVSQSPRYKVAKRGQDVALRCDPISGHVSLFWYQQALGQGPEFLTYFQNEAQLDKSGLPSDRFFAERPEGSVSTLKIQRTQQEDSAVYLCASSENYRDSYATNEKLFFGSGTQLSVL.

This clonotype showed up just a few times. This chain links TRBV6-5 with TRBJ1-1; D is unresolved. The CDR3 length is 16 residues. CDR1 and CDR2 (germline): MNHEY, SVGAGI. Deletions cut 2 bases from V and 0 bases from J, with 13 bases between. The CDR3 DNA is TGTGCCAGCAGTTACATTATACCGCCTATGAACACTGAAGCTTTCTTT. Protein product: CASSYIIPPMNTEAFF.

The chain is built from TRBV25-1 and TRBJ2-3; D not resolved. The CDR3 covers 14 residues. CDR1 is MGHDK, CDR2 SYGVNS, per germline. With 2 bases removed from V and 1 base from J, the gap between germline ends came to 7 bases. CDR3: CASSEGIGTDTQYF. DNA of the CDR3: TGTGCCAGCAGTGAAGGGATCGGCACAGATACGCAGTATTTT.

This clonotype has only a few counts. The chain joins TRBV7-2 to TRBJ2-5; 7 bases fit TRBD2. The J segment lost 5 bases and the V segment lost 6 bases, leaving 9 bases of the junction unmatched. In germline, CDR1 is SGHTA, CDR2 FQGNSA. There are 14 residues in the CDR3. The CDR3 reads CASSRTSFSETQYF. CDR3 sequence (DNA): TGTGCCAGCAGTCGGACTAGTTTTTCCGAGACCCAGTACTTC.

V usage is TRBV5-4 and J usage is TRBJ2-3; 10 positions agree with TRBD2. The V segment lost 0 bases and the J segment 2 bases; nucleotides outside the gene matches: 3. This CDR3 is 16 amino acids long. Germline values: CDR1 SGHNT, CDR2 YYREEE (reference sequence). The CDR3 spells CASSLVSGRVTDTQYF. DNA for the CDR3: TGTGCCAGCAGCTTGGTCAGCGGGAGGGTCACAGATACGCAGTATTTT.

V and J are TRBV6-5 and TRBJ2-7; D not certain. V lost 5 bases and J lost 2, with 16 bases in between. Germline V CDR1 and CDR2: MNHEY, SVGAGI. The CDR3 sequence is 15 residues long. CDR3 sequence (DNA): TGTGCCAGCAGTAGAGGTTCCAAAAACACCTACGAGCAGTACTTC. Protein: CASSRGSKNTYEQYF.

This clonotype was detected only once. The V and J genes are TRBV19 and TRBJ2-1, with D possibly TRBD1 on 6 matching bases. CDR3 size: 13 residues. From germline, CDR1 is LNHDA and CDR2 SQIVND (reference sequence). The V and J ends lost 2 bases and 10 bases respectively, with 12 bases between them. CDR3 amino acids: CASSIREGTEQFF. CDR3 DNA: TGTGCCAGTAGTATAAGGGAAGGGACAGAGCAGTTCTTC.